These 21 T cell receptor beta chains originate from one sample sequenced in a study of T cell repertoires in aging, cancer and after chemotherapy. Amplification of TCR beta used genomic DNA extracted from peripheral blood. TRB rearrangements spanning V, D and J were amplified using mixed TRB-A/B primers. TCRdb passed the multiplex PCR reads through MiXCR, listing each CDR3 protein once. The profile shows fewer than 15,000 distinct CDR3 sequences, about 27% of them singletons. Sequenced sample: blood. All receptors derive from a human donor with a blood cancer.

Details on this clonotype: Since no conserved phenylalanine or tryptophan closes the CDR3, a read error is the likely cause. No DNA is shown, since the ends of the CDR3 on it are uncertain; the CDR3 is the one TCRdb lists. The chain recombines TRBV7-6 with TRBJ2-7; the D call TRBD2 from the table was never checked on the DNA. The CDR3 length equals 8 residues, ends included. Per the germline V gene, CDR1 is SGHVS and CDR2 is FNYEAQ. The CDR3 is CASSLEAG.

On this clonotype: This may arise from a read error, as a much more abundant clone is one base away. The chain links TRBV6-2 or TRBV6-3 to TRBJ2-2; 8 positions agree with TRBD1. The CDR3 contains 17 residues. Trimming at V came to 0 bases and at J to 2 bases, leaving 5 bases not matched to a gene. Germline lookup yields CDR1 MNHEY and CDR2 SVGEGT. The DNA for the CDR3 is TGTGCCAGCAGTTACTCGCTACAGGGGGACAACACCGGGGAGCTGTTTTTT. This encodes CASSYSLQGDNTGELFF.

The sample holds a few counts of this clonotype. The chain joins TRBV6-5 to TRBJ1-1; TRBD1 is a possible D gene (5 bases). V was shortened by 1 base and J by 5 bases, with 17 bases between the two germline ends. There are 16 residues in the CDR3. CDR1 is MNHEY, CDR2 SVGAGI, per germline. DNA for the CDR3: TGTGCCAGCAGTTACTTGTATGGGGCGGCGGGGACTGAAGCTTTCTTT. It codes for CASSYLYGAAGTEAFF.

This clonotype was detected a few times. The CDR3 loop reads CASRIGGGYNSPLHF. CDR3 sequence (DNA): TGTGCCAGCAGGATAGGGGGCGGTTATAATTCACCCCTCCACTTT. V and J are TRBV5-6 and TRBJ1-6; 7 bases map to TRBD1. With 5 bases clipped from V and 4 bases from J, the junction kept 6 bases outside the gene matches. Per germline, CDR1 SGHDT and CDR2 YYEEEE. The CDR3 covers 15 residues.

This clonotype was picked up a small number of times. This chain uses TRBV6-1 with TRBJ2-1; 13 positions agree with TRBD2. The CDR3 loop spans 16 amino acids. Germline assignment: CDR1 MNHNS and CDR2 SASEGT. Unmatched junction bases numbered 11, after V lost 8 bases and J lost 7 bases. The CDR3 coding sequence is TGTGCCAGCGATTCCTCCGGGACTAGCGGGACAAATGAGCAGTTCTTC. As protein: CASDSSGTSGTNEQFF.

This clonotype showed up just a few times. V usage is TRBV4-2 and J usage is TRBJ2-1; TRBD2 matches at 14 bases. V shed 4 bases, J shed 6 bases, and the junction held 11 bases outside the gene matches. The V gene's germline CDR1 is LGHNA and CDR2 YNFKEQ. This CDR3 is 18 amino acids long. The CDR3 DNA is TGTGCCAGCAGCCTGGGACAGACTAGCGGGGGGGTCGGCAATGAGCAGTTCTTC. Translated: CASSLGQTSGGVGNEQFF.

This clonotype is labeled as medium-sized (0.01 to 0.1%). This chain links TRBV30 with TRBJ1-3; D unresolved. The germline V gene has CDR1 GTSNPN and CDR2 SVGIG (reference sequence). This CDR3 is built from 12 residues. Trimming took 5 bases from V and 1 from J, leaving 6 bases between them. CDR3 region: CAWGTSGNTIYF. CDR3 bases: TGTGCCTGGGGCACTTCTGGAAACACCATATATTTT.

The V gene is TRBV27, the J gene TRBJ1-4, with D possibly matching TRBD1 (6 bases). The CDR3 runs 15 residues. CDR1 is MNHEY and CDR2 is SMNVEV in the germline V gene (reference sequence). V lost 5 bases, J lost 4 bases, and 14 bases lay in between. The CDR3 DNA reads TGTGCCAGCAGTGAAACAGGGTCATTTAATGAAAAACTGTTTTTT. This gives the protein CASSETGSFNEKLFF.

CDR3 sequence reads: CASSPAGTSGRSYEQYV. The CDR3 nucleotides read TGTGCCAGCAGTCCTGCCGGGACTAGCGGGAGGAGCTACGAGCAGTACGTC. This chain uses TRBV6-2 or TRBV6-3 with TRBJ2-7; 15 nucleotides agree with TRBD2. In germline, CDR1 is MNHEY, CDR2 SVGEGT. The CDR3 consists of 17 residues. The J segment lost 3 bases and the V segment lost 5 bases, leaving 8 bases of the junction unmatched.

The chain is built from TRBV29-1 and TRBJ2-3; 12 nucleotides agree with TRBD2. The length of the CDR3 is 15 residues. Unmatched junction bases numbered 7, after V lost 3 bases and J lost 6 bases. Germline lookup yields CDR1 SQVTM and CDR2 ANQGSEA. CDR3 in amino acids: CSVDRLAGVLDTQYF. The CDR3 DNA reads TGCAGCGTTGATCGACTAGCGGGGGTCCTGGATACGCAGTATTTT.

This clonotype occurred many times. The junction departs from the called germline gene at one end, perhaps through a read error. The chain recombines TRBV5-4 with TRBJ1-1; D is undetermined. Looked up from germline, CDR1 is SGHNT and CDR2 is YYREEE (reference sequence). This CDR3 has 12 amino acids. CDR3 protein: CASSLLRGRELW. CDR3 bases: TGTGCCAGCAGCTTATTGCGTGGGCGTGAACTATGG.

By share, this clonotype ranks as medium-sized. This chain links TRBV6-2 or TRBV6-3 with TRBJ2-7; either TRBD1 or TRBD2 may fit D (5 bases each). The germline V and J ends were trimmed by 10 bases and 6 bases, with 22 bases remaining between them. CDR3 length equals 14 residues. Germline values: CDR1 MNHEY, CDR2 SVGEGT. CDR3 DNA: TGTGCCATCACCACCCATTGGGGGAGCGGCGAGCAGTACGTC. Amino acids: CAITTHWGSGEQYV.

This sequence joins TRBV7-9 and TRBJ2-5, with 7 bases lining up with TRBD2. V lost 8 bases to trimming and J lost 3 bases; unmatched junction nucleotides: 15. There are 16 residues in the CDR3. The germline V gene has CDR1 SEHNR and CDR2 FQNEAQ (reference sequence). CDR3 bases: TGTGCCAGCTCTCCACAAACGGGAGGTGAGAAAGAGACCCAGTACTTC. It translates to CASSPQTGGEKETQYF.

This clonotype was observed a few times. V usage is TRBV5-1 and J usage is TRBJ2-2; 11 bases line up with TRBD2. Germline V gene sequence: CDR1 SGHRS, CDR2 YFSETQ. The V segment lost 4 bases and the J segment 0 bases; nucleotides outside the gene matches: 2. This CDR3 is 16 amino acids long. The CDR3 DNA reads as TGCGCCAGCAGCCCGGGACTAGCGGCGAACACCGGGGAGCTGTTTTTT. It yields the protein CASSPGLAANTGELFF.

This clonotype was observed at least ten times. The chain couples TRBV19 to TRBJ2-5, with 8 positions matching TRBD2. The CDR3 contains 15 residues. Germline V gene lookup returns CDR1 LNHDA and CDR2 SQIVND (reference sequence). J was trimmed by 1 base and V by 6 bases; bases with no gene match: 7. In DNA form, the CDR3 reads TGTGCCAGTAGGAGGACTAGCCAGAGCCAAGAGACCCAGTACTTC. It encodes CASRRTSQSQETQYF.

This clonotype is classed as medium-sized. The chain uses TRBV5-6 and TRBJ1-6; 9 bases agree with TRBD1. CDR3 length: 16 residues. Trimming removed 5 bases from V and 5 bases from J; junction bases left unmatched: 8. The germline V gene has CDR1 SGHDT and CDR2 YYEEEE. Written as DNA, the CDR3 is TGTGCCAGCAGACTCTCCGGGACAGGGAATAATTCACCCCTCCACTTT. Amino acid sequence: CASRLSGTGNNSPLHF.

By proportion, this clonotype is medium-sized. The chain recombines TRBV15 with TRBJ2-2, with a weak D call TRBD2 (6 bases). V was cut by 9 bases and J by 4 bases, with 15 bases left in between. Germline V gene data show CDR1 as LNHNV and CDR2 as YYDKDF (reference sequence). The CDR3 length is 14 residues. DNA of the CDR3: TGTGCCACTACGAGTTGGGAGGCCACCGGGGAGCTGTTTTTT. Its protein is CATTSWEATGELFF.

In its sample, this clonotype was seen many times. This chain joins TRBV27 and TRBJ2-1; 7 positions agree with TRBD1. This CDR3 comprises 14 residues. Germline V lookup: CDR1 MNHEY, CDR2 SMNVEV (reference sequence). J gave up 3 bases and V 7 bases, and 6 bases lay outside the gene matches. The CDR3 DNA reads TGTGCCAGCACCCAGGGGGACGGCTACAATGAGCAGTTCTTC. Its translation is CASTQGDGYNEQFF.

This chain connects TRBV7-3 to TRBJ2-4; TRBD1 aligns across 10 bases. V was pared by 6 bases and J by 1 base, with 3 bases of the junction left unmatched. This CDR3 comprises 15 residues. CDR1 is SGHTA and CDR2 is FQGTGA in the germline V gene. The CDR3, as DNA: TGTGCCAGCAGAGGGACAGGGGCCGCCAAAAACATTCAGTACTTC. Translation gives CASRGTGAAKNIQYF.

This clonotype was detected only a few times. The chain links TRBV27 to TRBJ1-6, with 9 nucleotides matching TRBD1. Per germline, CDR1 MNHEY and CDR2 SMNVEV (reference sequence). The CDR3 contains 14 residues. The V gene end was trimmed by 6 bases and the J gene end by 8 bases; junction bases not matched to a gene: 5. In DNA, the CDR3 is TGTGCCAGCAGAGACAGGGGGTGGGATTCACCCCTCCACTTT. Protein sequence: CASRDRGWDSPLHF.

With regard to this clonotype: The junction departs from the called germline gene at one end, perhaps through a read error. The chain is built from TRBV19 and TRBJ1-1; D remains ambiguous. This CDR3 spans 13 amino acids. Germline-derived CDR1 and CDR2 are LNHDA and SQIVND (reference sequence). CDR3 nucleotide sequence: TGTGCCAGTAGTATAGTGGGGAACACTAAAGCTTTCTTT. As protein: CASSIVGNTKAFF.